Listed below are T cell receptor beta chains from one sample, sequenced in a study of blood T cell repertoires in COVID-19. The method was immunoSEQ multiplex PCR; TCRdb's version includes in-frame clones alone and lacks a portion of them. The table has roughly 120,000 clones, about 72% seen once. Specimen: peripheral blood. Source of these receptors: an older woman with acute or convalescent COVID-19. Each CDR3 is given with its conserved first and last residue. Each record gives: D gene, V gene, CDR3 protein. A D gene is named only where the DNA matches it firmly.

d_call: .
v_call: TRBV5-1
cdr3_aa: CASSREVNSPLHF

d_call: .
v_call: TRBV12-3/TRBV12-4
cdr3_aa: CASRQGIEAFF

d_call: .
v_call: TRBV24-1
cdr3_aa: CATSDTTGTRNQPQHF

d_call: .
v_call: TRBV7-9
cdr3_aa: CASSLRQENSPLHF

d_call: .
v_call: TRBV4-1
cdr3_aa: CASSQEGGSYSPLHF

d_call: TRBD1
v_call: TRBV30
cdr3_aa: CAWTTGSNQPQHF

d_call: .
v_call: TRBV18
cdr3_aa: CASSQMTVIRDTEAFF

d_call: TRBD1
v_call: TRBV28
cdr3_aa: CASSSRNRGRTNEKLFF

d_call: .
v_call: TRBV28
cdr3_aa: CASSRGMNTEAFF

d_call: TRBD1
v_call: TRBV11-2
cdr3_aa: CASSRTGVANYGYTF

d_call: TRBD1
v_call: TRBV6-5
cdr3_aa: CASTLGGQGSYEQYF

d_call: TRBD1
v_call: TRBV2
cdr3_aa: CASSSTGGITEAFF

d_call: TRBD1
v_call: TRBV18
cdr3_aa: CASSPDRGTYEQYF

d_call: TRBD1
v_call: TRBV2
cdr3_aa: CASNLGQVNEQFF

d_call: .
v_call: TRBV6-2/TRBV6-3
cdr3_aa: CASSYARYSNQPQHF

d_call: .
v_call: TRBV19
cdr3_aa: CASNDRNYGYTF

d_call: TRBD1
v_call: TRBV27
cdr3_aa: CASSLSAQGVFSYEQYF